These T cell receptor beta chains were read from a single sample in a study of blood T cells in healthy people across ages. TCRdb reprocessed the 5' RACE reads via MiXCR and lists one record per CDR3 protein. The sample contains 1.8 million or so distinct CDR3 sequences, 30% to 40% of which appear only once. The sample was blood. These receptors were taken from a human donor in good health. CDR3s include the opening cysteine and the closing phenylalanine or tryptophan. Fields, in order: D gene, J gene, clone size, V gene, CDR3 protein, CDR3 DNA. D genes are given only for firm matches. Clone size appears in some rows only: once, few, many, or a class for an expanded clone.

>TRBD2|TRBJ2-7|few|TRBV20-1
CSAKAGDPYEQYF
TGCAGTGCGAAAGCGGGGGACCCCTACGAGCAGTACTTC
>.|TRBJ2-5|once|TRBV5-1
CASSLVMEETQYF
TGCGCCAGCAGCTTGGTTATGGAAGAGACCCAGTACTTC
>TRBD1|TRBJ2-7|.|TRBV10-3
CAIKGAGCYEQYF
TGTGCCATCAAGGGGGCAGGGTGCTACGAGCAGTACTTC
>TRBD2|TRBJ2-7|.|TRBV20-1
CSVPTSGTYEQYF
TGCAGTGTCCCGACTAGCGGGACCTACGAGCAGTACTTC
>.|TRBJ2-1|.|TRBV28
CASSFGYTKRTLSNEQFF
TGTGCCAGCAGTTTTGGTTATACTAAGCGGACCCTTTCTAATGAGCAGTTCTTC
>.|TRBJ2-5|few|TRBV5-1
CASSLGVGVQETQYF
TGCGCCAGCAGCTTGGGGGTAGGGGTCCAAGAGACCCAGTACTTC
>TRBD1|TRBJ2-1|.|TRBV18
CASSPGQGIGEQFF
TGTGCCAGCTCACCGGGACAGGGAATAGGTGAGCAGTTCTTC
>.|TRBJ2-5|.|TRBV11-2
CASSPRPKGQETQYF
TGTGCCAGCAGCCCCCGGCCCAAGGGACAAGAGACCCAGTACTTC
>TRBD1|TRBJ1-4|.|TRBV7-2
CASGPQTGAAFREKLFF
TGTGCCAGCGGCCCTCAGACAGGGGCCGCCTTTCGTGAAAAACTGTTTTTT
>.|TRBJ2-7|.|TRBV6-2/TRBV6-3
CASSYGLLYEQYF
TGTGCCAGCAGTTACGGCCTCCTCTACGAGCAGTACTTC
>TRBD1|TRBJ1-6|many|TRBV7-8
CASSPRTGNYSPLHF
TGTGCCAGCAGCCCCCGGACAGGGAACTATTCACCCCTCCACTTT
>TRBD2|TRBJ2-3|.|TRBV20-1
CSAPLSKTSGVESDTQYF
TGCAGTGCTCCACTATCGAAGACTAGCGGGGTCGAGAGTGATACGCAGTATTTT
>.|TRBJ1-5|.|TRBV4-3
CASNQPQHF
TGCGCCAGCAACCAGCCCCAGCATTTT
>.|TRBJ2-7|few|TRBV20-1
CSANPVGRSYEQYF
TGCAGTGCTAATCCCGTTGGCAGATCCTACGAGCAGTACTTC
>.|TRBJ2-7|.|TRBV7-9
CASSLDLIFYEQYF
TGTGCCAGCAGCTTAGACCTGATATTCTACGAGCAGTACTTC
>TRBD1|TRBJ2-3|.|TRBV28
CASTRRTGGKDTQYF
TGTGCCAGCACTAGAAGGACAGGGGGCAAGGATACGCAGTATTTT
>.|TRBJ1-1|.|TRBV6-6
CASSYEGDTEAFF
TGTGCCAGCAGTTACGAAGGGGATACTGAAGCTTTCTTT
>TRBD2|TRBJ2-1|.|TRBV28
CASSTGTSGGWGNEQFF
TGTGCCAGCAGTACAGGGACTAGCGGGGGGTGGGGCAATGAGCAGTTCTTC
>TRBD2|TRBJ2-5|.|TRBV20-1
CSASIREGTQYF
TGCAGTGCTAGCATCAGGGAGGGGACCCAGTACTTC
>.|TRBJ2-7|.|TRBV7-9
CASSDGRRGYNEQYF
TGTGCCAGCAGCGATGGAAGGAGGGGATACAATGAGCAGTACTTC
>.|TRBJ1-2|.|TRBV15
CATSRDRGGREGGYTF
TGTGCCACCAGCAGAGATCGCGGGGGGCGGGAGGGTGGCTACACCTTC
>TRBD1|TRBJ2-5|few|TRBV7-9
CASSHPSNTDRGEQETQYF
TGTGCCAGCAGCCATCCTTCGAATACGGACAGGGGAGAACAAGAGACCCAGTACTTC
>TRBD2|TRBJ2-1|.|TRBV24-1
CATAGELVWGYNEQFF
TGTGCCACCGCGGGGGAATTGGTTTGGGGGTACAATGAGCAGTTCTTC
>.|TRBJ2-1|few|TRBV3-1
CASSQDGTSSYNEQFF
TGTGCCAGCAGCCAAGACGGCACCTCCTCCTACAATGAGCAGTTCTTC